A selection of T cell receptor beta chains follows, all from one sample in a study of CD4 T cells in relation to SARS-CoV-2 and coronaviruses. Their target antigens are unknown. The repertoire was sequenced with immunoSEQ multiplex PCR; TCRdb's copy has only in-frame clones and lacks some. Here the sample spans about 29,000 clones, about three quarters being singletons. The sample was CD4+ T cells from PBMCs, cultured in vitro. The receptor set was obtained from a human donor in good health. CDR3s include the opening cysteine and the closing phenylalanine or tryptophan. Fields, in order: D gene, V gene, J gene, clone size, CDR3 DNA, CDR3 protein. A D gene is named only where the DNA matches it firmly. Clone size is given for some rows only: seen once, a few or many times, or a class if the clone is expanded.

TRBD2	TRBV6-6	TRBJ2-4	.	TGTGCCAGCAGTCCCAATCCCGGGACTAGCGGGGAAAACATTCAGTACTTC	CASSPNPGTSGENIQYF
TRBD2	TRBV4-3	TRBJ2-3	once	TGCGCCAGCAGCCAGTCACGGGGGGCAGATACGCAGTATTTT	CASSQSRGADTQYF
.	TRBV3-1/TRBV3-2	TRBJ2-7	.	TGTGCCAGCAGCCAAGTTTTGCTAGCGACGATCGAGCAGTACTTC	CASSQVLLATIEQYF
.	TRBV7-2	TRBJ2-3	once	TGTGCCAGCAGCTTAGCGGGGCCAAGCACAGATACGCAGTATTTT	CASSLAGPSTDTQYF
TRBD1	TRBV4-3	TRBJ2-2	.	TGCGCCAGCAGCCAAAACCCCCGACAGGGTGGCACCGGGGAGCTGTTTTTT	CASSQNPRQGGTGELFF
.	TRBV18	TRBJ2-5	few	TGTGCCAGCTCACCCGGGTCTATCCTCCAAGAGACCCAGTACTTC	CASSPGSILQETQYF
TRBD1	TRBV5-1	TRBJ2-7	.	TGCGCCAGCAGCGTTACCGGGACAGGGAGCTACGAGCAGTACTTC	CASSVTGTGSYEQYF
.	TRBV2	TRBJ1-5	once	TGTGCCAGCAGCAGAGGGCGGGGGAAGGGGAGCAATCAGCCCCAGCATTTT	CASSRGRGKGSNQPQHF
.	TRBV28	TRBJ2-3	.	TGTGCCAGCAGTTTAGGTTGGTCGGGCAGAAACACAGATACGCAGTATTTT	CASSLGWSGRNTDTQYF
TRBD1	TRBV5-4	TRBJ2-5	.	TGTGCCAGCAGCCTGACAGGGGGGGAAGAGACCCAGTACTTC	CASSLTGGEETQYF
TRBD1	TRBV7-9	TRBJ1-2	.	TGTGCCAGCAGCCAGGGACAGGGGAGGATAGGCTACACCTTC	CASSQGQGRIGYTF
.	TRBV6-5	TRBJ1-2	.	TGTGCCAGCAGTCCGAGGCCCCAAGGCTATGGCTACACCTTC	CASSPRPQGYGYTF
TRBD2	TRBV2	TRBJ2-2	few	TGTGCCAGCAGGGGACTAGCGGGCAACACCGGGGAGCTGTTTTTT	CASRGLAGNTGELFF
.	TRBV10-2	TRBJ2-1	.	TGCGCCAGCAAGGGCTTAAGGGGGACGAAATTCTTC	CASKGLRGTKFF
.	TRBV7-2	TRBJ1-6	.	TGTGCCAGCAGCCCTATGACGACGATGGTTTCACCCCTCCACTTT	CASSPMTTMVSPLHF
.	TRBV18	TRBJ2-1	few	TGTGCCAGCTCACCACCGAGTCTAGCGACCTACAATGAGCAGTTCTTC	CASSPPSLATYNEQFF
.	TRBV6-5	TRBJ1-6	.	TGTGCCAGCAGTAACCGACAGCAAAATTCACCCCTCCACTTT	CASSNRQQNSPLHF
.	TRBV19	TRBJ1-4	.	TGTGCCAGTAGTAGGGGAGCGTGGGGGGGCGAGGAAAAACTGTTTTTT	CASSRGAWGGEEKLFF
TRBD2	TRBV7-2	TRBJ2-3	.	TGTGCCAGCAGCTACAGCGGGGGGGCCGGAGATACGCAGTATTTT	CASSYSGGAGDTQYF